Following are 27 T cell receptor beta chains from one sample sequenced in a study of early T cells in non-severe SARS-CoV-2 infection listed by TCRdb under 2021. The protocol used for the library was 5' RACE. The instrument given in TCRdb is NextSeq 500. In TCRdb, the public reads were trimmed at Q25 with fastp and aligned with MiXCR, with productive beta chains retained. Each CDR3 protein appears once, grouped with its most common genes and DNA. The sample has 70,000 to 85,000 distinct CDR3 sequences on record, about 13% of them singletons. Roughly 5.5% of the sample rests with the top ten. Sequenced sample: whole blood. The receptors were sampled from an adult who was a healthcare worker with PCR-confirmed SARS-CoV-2 infection or an uninfected control (not recorded which).

The gene calls are TRBV4-1 and TRBJ1-5; TRBD1 agrees at 7 bases. J lost 6 bases, V lost 1 base, and 3 bases had no gene match. The CDR3 loop spans 14 amino acids. Germline V gene data show CDR1 as MGHRA and CDR2 as YSYEKL. The CDR3 protein is CASSQGQGLQPQHF. The CDR3 DNA reads TGCGCCAGCAGCCAAGGACAGGGCCTTCAGCCCCAGCATTTT.

V is TRBV6-5 and J is TRBJ2-7; D perhaps matches TRBD2 (5 bases). Germline lookup yields CDR1 MNHEY and CDR2 SVGAGI. The CDR3 sequence is 13 residues long. V was pared by 5 bases and J by 2 bases, with 10 bases between. CDR3 residues: CASSRTGTYEQYF. The CDR3 DNA follows: TGTGCCAGCAGTAGGACTGGTACCTACGAGCAGTACTTC.

This chain uses TRBV6-6 with TRBJ2-7; D might be TRBD2 (5 bases). In germline, CDR1 is MNHNY, CDR2 SVGAGI (reference sequence). This CDR3 region has 14 residues. Trimming took off 2 bases at V and 1 base at J, with 9 bases between the two ends. The CDR3 DNA follows: TGTGCCAGCAGTTACGAGGGTAGTTCCTACGAGCAGTACTTC. Its protein product is CASSYEGSSYEQYF.

This clonotype has ten or more counts. The CDR3 loop is CASSLQGAKLGTEAFF. CDR3 DNA sequence: TGTGCCAGCAGTTTACAGGGGGCGAAATTGGGCACTGAAGCTTTCTTT. The rearrangement joins TRBV27 to TRBJ1-1; TRBD1 matches at 8 bases. This CDR3 comprises 16 residues. Germline assignment: CDR1 MNHEY and CDR2 SMNVEV (reference sequence). V dropped 2 bases and J dropped 4; count of bases not matched to a gene: 9.

This clonotype has just a few counts. The V and J genes are TRBV9 and TRBJ2-3, with TRBD2 matching 7 bases. The CDR3 sequence is 15 residues long. The V gene's germline CDR1 is SGDLS and CDR2 YYNGEE. V trimming: 0 bases; J trimming: 0 bases; junction bases outside the gene matches: 1. The CDR3 protein is CASSVASGSTDTQYF. The CDR3 nucleotides are TGTGCCAGCAGCGTAGCTAGCGGTAGCACAGATACGCAGTATTTT.

This chain uses TRBV28 with TRBJ2-3, with D maybe TRBD1 (6 bases). Trimming left V 5 bases short and J 2 bases short, with 8 bases between. Germline values: CDR1 MDHEN, CDR2 SYDVKM. The CDR3 contains 13 residues. The CDR3 region is CASSQGNTDTQYF. In DNA, the CDR3 is TGTGCCAGCAGTCAGGGGAACACAGATACGCAGTATTTT.

Only a few counts were recorded for this clonotype. The chain links TRBV20-1 to TRBJ2-4, with D perhaps being TRBD1 or TRBD2 (5 bases each). Germline V CDR1 and CDR2: DFQATT, SNEGSKA (reference sequence). The V end lost 3 bases, the J end lost 7 bases, and 19 bases lay between the germline ends. The CDR3 is made up of 15 amino acids. CDR3 protein: CSARATGTRRNIQYF. The CDR3 bases are TGCAGTGCTAGGGCCACCGGGACCCGGCGGAACATTCAGTACTTC.

The rearrangement uses TRBV18 and TRBJ2-2, with 7 bases fitting TRBD1. The CDR3 covers 18 residues. The V gene's germline CDR1 is KGHSH and CDR2 LQKENI. J lost 4 bases, V lost 6 bases, and 17 bases had no gene match. In DNA form, the CDR3 reads TGTGCCAGCTCCCCAGTTAAACAGGGGATGAGAAGCACCGGGGAGCTGTTTTTT. Protein product: CASSPVKQGMRSTGELFF.

The chain recombines TRBV7-8 with TRBJ2-1; no clear D gene. Per the germline V gene, CDR1 is SGHVS and CDR2 is FQNEAQ. Trimming shortened V by 4 bases and J by 8 bases, and 9 bases separated the two germline ends. The CDR3 sequence is 12 residues long. CDR3: CASSSLGYEQFF. CDR3 nucleotide sequence: TGTGCCAGCAGCTCCCTAGGGTATGAGCAGTTCTTC.

This clonotype occurred a few times. J is TRBJ2-3 and V is TRBV6-5; 8 bases line up with TRBD2. Germline V gene lookup returns CDR1 MNHEY and CDR2 SVGAGI. This CDR3 is 13 amino acids long. V was clipped by 2 bases and J by 5 bases; unmatched bases: 0. In DNA form, the CDR3 reads TGTGCCAGCAGTTACGCGGGGGGAGATACGCAGTATTTT. Translation: CASSYAGGDTQYF.

This clonotype showed up many times. The gene calls are TRBV11-2 and TRBJ2-7; 9 bases match TRBD2. The CDR3 has 14 amino acids. V shed 1 base, J shed 6 bases, and the junction held 4 bases outside the gene matches. Looked up from germline, CDR1 is SGHAT and CDR2 is FQNNGV. The CDR3 region has the DNA TGTGCCAGCAGCTTAGTAGCGGGAGATCTCGAGCAGTACTTC. Encoded protein: CASSLVAGDLEQYF.

J is TRBJ2-3 and V is TRBV9; D is undetermined. The length of the CDR3 is 15 residues. Trimming shortened V by 4 bases and J by 2 bases, and 14 bases separated the two germline ends. Per the germline V gene, CDR1 is SGDLS and CDR2 is YYNGEE. The CDR3 loop reads CASSYTPIPTDTQYF. The CDR3 bases are TGTGCCAGCAGCTACACTCCAATCCCCACAGATACGCAGTATTTT.

The chain couples TRBV28 to TRBJ2-4, with D tentatively TRBD1 (6 bases). This CDR3 spans 14 amino acids. Deletions cut 2 bases from V and 1 base from J, with 6 bases between. CDR1 and CDR2 (germline): MDHEN, SYDVKM. The CDR3 sequence is CASSLRGAKNIQYF. The CDR3 nucleotides read TGTGCCAGCAGTTTAAGGGGGGCCAAAAACATTCAGTACTTC.

This clonotype has at least ten counts. V is TRBV6-6 and J is TRBJ1-2, with 7 bases matching TRBD1. Germline assignment: CDR1 MNHNY and CDR2 SVGAGI (reference sequence). CDR3 length: 14 residues. V trimming: 3 bases; J trimming: 2 bases; junction bases outside the gene matches: 3. In DNA, the CDR3 is TGTGCCAGCAGTTATCAGGGGGTAAACTATGGCTACACCTTC. It encodes CASSYQGVNYGYTF.

The sample holds a few counts of this clonotype. J is TRBJ2-2 and V is TRBV6-2 or TRBV6-3; possible D gene TRBD2, 5 bases. This CDR3 contains 16 residues. CDR1 and CDR2 (germline): MNHEY, SVGEGT. V lost 5 bases and J 0 bases, leaving 13 bases between the germline ends. The CDR3 DNA follows: TGTGCCAGCAGTGGGAGATTAAAATCGAACACCGGGGAGCTGTTTTTT. This codes for CASSGRLKSNTGELFF.

Details on this clonotype: A read error may account for a junction end that differs from germline. J is TRBJ2-1 and V is TRBV20-1, with 7 bases that match TRBD1. In germline, CDR1 is DFQATT, CDR2 SNEGSKA (reference sequence). This CDR3 is built from 12 residues. This CDR3 is CSATLRGYEQFF. For the CDR3, the DNA is TGCAGTGCTACGCTCAGGGGGTATGAACAGTTCTTC.

V is TRBV6-6 and J is TRBJ1-4; weak D call: TRBD1 (6 bases). The length of the CDR3 is 15 residues. V lost 5 bases to trimming and J lost 3 bases, with 13 bases between them. Germline assignment: CDR1 MNHNY and CDR2 SVGAGI (reference sequence). The CDR3 sequence: CASSDRDIANEKLFF. CDR3 sequence (DNA): TGTGCCAGCAGTGACCGGGACATAGCTAATGAAAAACTGTTTTTT.

This clonotype came up many times. The chain couples TRBV28 to TRBJ1-1; 7 nucleotides match TRBD1. V was clipped by 6 bases and J by 0 bases; unmatched bases: 7. This CDR3 has 15 residues. Germline lookup yields CDR1 MDHEN and CDR2 SYDVKM. The CDR3 reads CASRPGQTMNTEAFF. The CDR3 region has the DNA TGTGCCAGCAGACCGGGACAGACTATGAACACTGAAGCTTTCTTT.

This clonotype was observed a handful of times. This chain joins TRBV2 and TRBJ2-7; no clear D. The CDR3 has 17 residues. With 3 bases removed from V and 6 bases from J, the gap between germline ends came to 24 bases. From germline, CDR1 is SNHLY and CDR2 FYNNEI. The CDR3 protein is CASSDSDGVTPLGEQYF. In DNA form, the CDR3 reads TGTGCCAGCAGTGATTCAGATGGGGTTACTCCCCTGGGCGAGCAGTACTTC.

The J gene is TRBJ1-5, the V gene TRBV28, with 10 nucleotides matching TRBD1. CDR1 MDHEN and CDR2 SYDVKM come from the germline V gene. Unmatched junction bases numbered 9, after V lost 6 bases and J lost 1 base. The CDR3 sequence is 17 residues long. The CDR3 is CASSLLTGGISNQPQHF. The CDR3 DNA follows: TGTGCCAGCAGCTTACTGACAGGGGGCATAAGCAATCAGCCCCAGCATTTT.

This clonotype was seen a few times. This sequence joins TRBV2 and TRBJ2-7; 10 positions match TRBD2. V lost 9 bases to trimming and J lost 2 bases; unmatched junction nucleotides: 4. CDR1 and CDR2 (germline): SNHLY, FYNNEI. The CDR3 covers 13 residues. CDR3 sequence: CASTAGGPYEQYF. The CDR3, as DNA: TGTGCCAGTACAGCGGGAGGGCCCTACGAGCAGTACTTC.

V and J are TRBV12-3 or TRBV12-4 and TRBJ1-2; the D gene is possibly TRBD1 (6 bases). The CDR3 consists of 15 residues. Trimming took 8 bases from V and 5 from J, leaving 21 bases between them. CDR3 protein: CASSHWDKRRYGYTF. Here the CDR3 DNA reads TGTGCCAGCTCCCACTGGGACAAGCGCCGATATGGCTACACCTTC.

This sequence joins TRBV2 and TRBJ1-1; TRBD1 might be the D (6 bases). This CDR3 region has 13 residues. Trimming shortened V by 7 bases and J by 6 bases, and 15 bases separated the two germline ends. In germline, CDR1 is SNHLY, CDR2 FYNNEI. CDR3 amino acids: CASTFQGMSEAFF. The CDR3 DNA reads TGTGCCAGCACGTTTCAGGGGATGTCTGAAGCTTTCTTT.

This chain joins TRBV19 and TRBJ2-5, with D unclear. Between the trimmed V and J ends, which lost 11 bases and 4 bases, there was a span of 17 bases. The CDR3 sequence is 13 residues long. Germline CDR1 LNHDA, CDR2 SQIVND (reference sequence). CDR3 amino acids: CASQRGGAETQYF. The DNA for the CDR3 is TGTGCCTCCCAACGAGGTGGTGCAGAGACCCAGTACTTC.

This clonotype appeared many times. V gene TRBV5-1 combines with J gene TRBJ1-5; D gene unclear. CDR3 length: 13 residues. Trimming pared 1 base from V and 6 bases from J, leaving 8 bases between. The germline CDR1 and CDR2 sequences are SGHRS and YFSETQ. The CDR3 region has the DNA TGCGCCAGCAGCTTGAGGCCGCGTCAGCCCCAGCATTTT. Amino acids: CASSLRPRQPQHF.

This clonotype was picked up many times. The chain joins TRBV29-1 to TRBJ2-7; 8 nucleotides match TRBD2. Per the germline V gene, CDR1 is SQVTM and CDR2 is ANQGSEA. The CDR3 contains 14 residues. Trimming removed 7 bases from V and 5 bases from J; junction bases left unmatched: 13. CDR3 protein: CSAAPGGAYDEQYF. The CDR3 DNA reads as TGCAGCGCTGCCCCGGGGGGGGCTTACGACGAGCAGTACTTC.

The chain employs TRBV15 and TRBJ2-4; D call uncertain. This CDR3 has 13 amino acids. Trimming removed 0 bases from V and 16 bases from J, with 16 bases in between. The germline V gene encodes CDR1 LNHNV and CDR2 YYDKDF (reference sequence). CDR3 sequence reads: CATSRETALNGYF. In nucleotides, the CDR3 is TGTGCCACCAGCAGAGAGACCGCACTAAATGGATACTTC.